This paragraph reports one TCR beta chain. At one boundary the junction diverges from the germline segment, which might be a read error. The data derive from a study of human T cells and chemical hapten exposure. Study background: The scalp of each patient received a weekly diphenylcyclopropenone dose for the full roughly 22-week study.

The time point was: pre-sensitization, week 0. The treatment: therapeutic diphenylcyclopropenone sensitization with weekly scalp DPC. Germline V gives CDR1 MDHEN, CDR2 SYDVKM. The CDR3 covers 14 residues. TCRdb reprocessed the RACE reads with MiXCR, giving one entry per CDR3 protein. This table holds 60,000 to 70,000 distinct CDR3 sequences, approximately 11% found once. This chain uses TRBV28 with TRBJ2-5; no clear D. Material: whole blood, obtained in connection with sensitization to the hapten diphenylcyclopropenone (DPC). The sequence derives from a woman aged 50 to 60 with alopecia areata. Some clones in this sample may be carry-over from other donors' samples. In nucleotides, the CDR3 is TGTGCCAGCAGTTTATACACAGAGCACGAGACCCAGTACTTT. Translating gives CASSLYTEHETQYF.